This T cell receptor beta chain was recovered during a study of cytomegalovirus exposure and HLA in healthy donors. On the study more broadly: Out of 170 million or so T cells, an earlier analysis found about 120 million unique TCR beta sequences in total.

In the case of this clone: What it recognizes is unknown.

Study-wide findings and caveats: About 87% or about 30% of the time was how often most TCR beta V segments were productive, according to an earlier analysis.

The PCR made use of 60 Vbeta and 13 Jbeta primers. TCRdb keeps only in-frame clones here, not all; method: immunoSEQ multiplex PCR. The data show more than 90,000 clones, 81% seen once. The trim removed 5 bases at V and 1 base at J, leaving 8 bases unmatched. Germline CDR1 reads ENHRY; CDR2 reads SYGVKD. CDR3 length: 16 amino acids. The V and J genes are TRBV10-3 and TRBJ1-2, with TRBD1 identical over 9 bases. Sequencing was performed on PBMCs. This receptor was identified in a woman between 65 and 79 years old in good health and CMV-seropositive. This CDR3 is CAISSGQGYLNYGYTF. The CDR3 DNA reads TGTGCCATCAGTTCGGGACAGGGATACCTTAACTATGGCTACACCTTC.